The 22 T cell receptor beta chains below all came from one sample that was sequenced in a study of T cells expressing NK-cell markers. TCRdb reprocessed the 5' RACE reads; each CDR3 protein has one entry and no DNA is given. Its listing shows under 600,000 distinct CDR3 sequences. Sequencing was performed on blood T cells: a sorted CD56 or NKG2C T cell subset, CD4+ or CD8+ T cells, or bulk PBMC T cells (not recorded which). Every receptor here comes from a woman aged 45-65 years in good health.

The chain carries TRBV6-8 and TRBJ1-2; without DNA, the TCRdb call of TRBD1 cannot be checked. The CDR3 sequence is 14 residues long. Germline CDR1 is MNHGY and CDR2 is SAAAGT. Here the CDR3 reads CAPPNRGLGYGYTF.

J is TRBJ2-1 and V is TRBV5-1; the D call of TRBD2 rests on TCRdb alone, since no DNA is present to check it. The CDR3 has 16 amino acids. Germline-derived CDR1 and CDR2 are SGHRS and YFSETQ. The CDR3 is CASSLVGSGPNNEQFF.

The CDR3 spells CASSRGTSGTGELFF. The V and J genes are TRBV7-9 and TRBJ2-2; TCRdb selects TRBD2, and the lack of DNA leaves this call unchecked. Germline-derived CDR1 and CDR2 are SEHNR and FQNEAQ (reference sequence). This CDR3 region has 15 residues. Filled out from reference TRBV7-9 and TRBJ2-2, the complete variable domain reads DTGVSQNPRHKITKRGQNVTFRCDPISEHNRLYWYRQTLGQGPEFLTYFQNEAQLEKSRLLSDRFSAERPKGSFSTLEIQRTEQGDSAMYLCASSRGTSGTGELFFGEGSRLTVL.

This rearrangement joins TRBV24-1 to TRBJ2-1. The CDR3 sequence is 17 residues long. CDR1 and CDR2 (germline): KGHDR, SFDVKD. The CDR3 protein is CATSDPQASSSYNEQFF.

This sequence joins TRBV29-1 and TRBJ1-5; TCRdb's D call of TRBD1 is untestable without DNA. The CDR3 is 15 residues long. CDR1 SQVTM and CDR2 ANQGSEA come from the germline V gene. CDR3 protein: CSVAGGQGPLQPQHF. Using reference TRBV29-1 and TRBJ1-5 for the parts outside the CDR3, the full variable domain is SAVISQKPSRDICQRGTSLTIQCQVDSQVTMMFWYRQQPGQSLTLIATANQGSEATYESGFVIDKFPISRPNLTFSTLTVSNMSPEDSSIYLCSVAGGQGPLQPQHFGDGTRLSIL.

V gene TRBV9 combines with J gene TRBJ2-3; lacking DNA, the TRBD2 call made by TCRdb goes unchecked. Per germline, CDR1 SGDLS and CDR2 YYNGEE. The length of the CDR3 is 13 residues. The CDR3 spells CASSVEGGDTQYF.

This sequence joins TRBV7-9 and TRBJ1-3. Germline V CDR1 and CDR2: SEHNR, FQNEAQ (reference sequence). The CDR3 has 15 residues. Here the CDR3 reads CASSSKGDGGNTIYF.

The CDR3 reads CSAHTRNMGTGELFF. This sequence joins TRBV20-1 and TRBJ2-2; the D call of TRBD2 rests on TCRdb alone, since no DNA is present to check it. The CDR3 runs to 15 residues. The V gene's germline CDR1 is DFQATT and CDR2 SNEGSKA (reference sequence).

This rearrangement joins TRBV15 to TRBJ2-7; lacking DNA, the TRBD1 call made by TCRdb goes unchecked. This CDR3 spans 11 amino acids. Germline lookup yields CDR1 LNHNV and CDR2 YYDKDF (reference sequence). The CDR3 reads CATTHRYEQYF.

This chain connects TRBV24-1 to TRBJ2-5; checking the TCRdb D call of TRBD1 is not possible without DNA. The CDR3 is 15 residues long. Germline V gene sequence: CDR1 KGHDR, CDR2 SFDVKD. CDR3 amino acids: CATSDDDSLQETQYF.

The chain combines TRBV6-5 with TRBJ2-5; lacking DNA, the TRBD2 call made by TCRdb goes unchecked. Germline V gene lookup returns CDR1 MNHEY and CDR2 SVGAGI. The CDR3 totals 17 residues. The CDR3 protein is CASSYSLGKRGQETQYF.

The chain employs TRBV10-3 and TRBJ2-2; the D call from TCRdb, TRBD2, cannot be confirmed without DNA. Germline CDR1 ENHRY, CDR2 SYGVKD. CDR3 size: 16 residues. The CDR3 is CAISDQALSNTGELFF.

The chain employs TRBV4-2 and TRBJ1-4; TCRdb's D call of TRBD1 is untestable without DNA. CDR1 and CDR2 (germline): LGHNA, YNFKEQ. This CDR3 has 13 residues. The CDR3 loop reads CASSLGPTEKLFF.

This chain uses TRBV7-8 with TRBJ1-2; TCRdb picks TRBD1, but there is no DNA to check that call. CDR3 length: 14 residues. CDR1 and CDR2 (germline): SGHVS, FQNEAQ. CDR3 residues: CASKSGVTDYGYTF.

V gene TRBV6-5 combines with J gene TRBJ2-1; the TCRdb call, TRBD1, lacks DNA for checking. This CDR3 contains 13 residues. Germline CDR1 reads MNHEY; CDR2 reads SVGAGI. The CDR3 loop is CASSLGAMPPQFF.

The rearrangement links TRBV15 to TRBJ2-3. The CDR3 is 14 residues long. Germline-derived CDR1 and CDR2 are LNHNV and YYDKDF (reference sequence). CDR3 loop: CATSSSLVAATQYF. The full variable domain, completed using reference TRBV15 and TRBJ2-3, is DAMVIQNPRYQVTQFGKPVTLSCSQTLNHNVMYWYQQKSSQAPKLLFHYYDKDFNNEADTPDNFQSRRPNTSFCFLDIRSPGLGDTAMYLCATSSSLVAATQYFGPGTRLTVL.

The chain links TRBV2 to TRBJ1-1. The CDR3 has 15 residues. CDR1 and CDR2 (germline): SNHLY, FYNNEI. The CDR3 reads CASSEGFRGGTEAFF. The full variable domain, completed using reference TRBV2 and TRBJ1-1, is EPEVTQTPSHQVTQMGQEVILRCVPISNHLYFYWYRQILGQKVEFLVSFYNNEISEKSEIFDDQFSVERPDGSNFTLKIRSTKLEDSAMYFCASSEGFRGGTEAFFGQGTRLTVV.

The chain carries TRBV20-1 and TRBJ2-1; the TRBD2 assignment by TCRdb is unverifiable without DNA. Germline V gene sequence: CDR1 DFQATT, CDR2 SNEGSKA (reference sequence). The CDR3 sequence is 14 residues long. This CDR3 reads CSAMSGQQYNEQFF.

V gene TRBV6-5 combines with J gene TRBJ1-2; TCRdb names TRBD1, which stays unverified in the absence of DNA. CDR3 size: 16 residues. In germline, CDR1 is MNHEY, CDR2 SVGAGI. This CDR3 reads CASTSSGGLGVLGYTF.

The rearrangement uses TRBV5-4 and TRBJ2-7; TCRdb calls TRBD1, which cannot be checked without DNA. The CDR3 loop spans 15 amino acids. Germline CDR1 reads SGHNT; CDR2 reads YYREEE (reference sequence). The CDR3 protein is CASSLEGGGGYEQYF. The variable domain in full, with the rest retrieved from reference TRBV5-4 and TRBJ2-7, is ETGVTQSPTHLIKTRGQQVTLRCSSQSGHNTVSWYQQALGQGPQFIFQYYREEENGRGNFPPRFSGLQFPNYSSELNVNALELDDSALYLCASSLEGGGGYEQYFGPGTRLTVT.

The chain recombines TRBV24-1 with TRBJ2-1; the TCRdb call, TRBD2, lacks DNA for checking. Germline V gene sequence: CDR1 KGHDR, CDR2 SFDVKD. The CDR3 length is 15 residues. The CDR3 sequence is CATSRAGGIYNEQFF.

This rearrangement joins TRBV24-1 to TRBJ2-5; TCRdb proposes TRBD2, but this gene call is untestable without DNA. CDR1 and CDR2 from the germline V gene are KGHDR and SFDVKD. The CDR3 spans 18 residues. The chain's CDR3 is CATSEPRTSGRSKETQYF.